This T cell receptor beta chain was identified in a study of blood T cell repertoires in COVID-19. On the study more broadly: Whether acute or convalescent, the COVID-19 samples came from the United States, Italy and Spain. From T cells, B-cell-depleted T cells, or PBMCs came the material, which was cDNA or gDNA.

The length of the CDR3 is 15 residues. Trimming cost V 5 bases and J 4 bases; bases outside gene matches: 8. In germline, CDR1 is MNHEY, CDR2 SMNVEV (reference sequence). In the study's own analysis: For nucleated cells, counts were estimated from reference gene primer amplification. Profiling relied on immunoSEQ multiplex PCR, and the TCRdb table lists in-frame clones only, not all of them. That table is the source of V, J and clone size, and D and trimming were worked out from the DNA. The sample shows over 150,000 clones, about 89% of them seen only once. The receptor was derived from a man in his fifties with acute or convalescent COVID-19. The sample consisted of peripheral blood. V is TRBV27 and J is TRBJ1-1, with 9 positions matching TRBD1. The CDR3 protein is CASSPDRGEGTEAFF. The CDR3 bases are TGTGCCAGCAGTCCAGACAGGGGGGAAGGCACTGAAGCTTTCTTT.